This T cell receptor (beta chain) was observed in a study of blood T cell repertoires in COVID-19. Study in general: Material from acute and convalescent COVID-19 was sourced from the United States, Italy and Spain.

The CDR3 has 12 residues. V gave up 6 bases and J gave up 6 bases; unmatched junction bases: 3. Germline CDR1 ENHRY, CDR2 SYGVKD. Repertoires were generated with immunoSEQ multiplex PCR, while TCRdb's copy carries only in-frame clones and drops some. Here the sample spans more than 250,000 clones, 92% being singletons. Participants came from about two dozen US areas, aged roughly 18 to 89 years. This sequence originates from a woman aged 30 to 39 who had recovered from COVID-19. Sequencing input: PBMCs or T cells enriched from blood (not recorded which). The chain is built from TRBV10-3 and TRBJ2-3; TRBD2 matches at 7 bases. This CDR3 is CAISGEGDTQYF. The CDR3 coding sequence is TGTGCCATCAGCGGGGAGGGGGATACGCAGTATTTT.